What follows describes a single TCR beta chain. Antigen: not known. It was across several immunoSEQ plates that each subset's genomic DNA was evenly split. Data came from immunoSEQ multiplex PCR; TCRdb stores just in-frame clones and leaves some out. In the table there are some 2.1 million clones, about 95% of which are singletons. Memory CD4+ cells were the fraction left after CD45RA+ naive selection. The sample comes from a study of shared clonotypes between healthy human individuals. There are 15 residues in the CDR3. CDR1 is SGHTA and CDR2 is FQGNSA in the germline V gene. V lost 3 bases to trimming and J lost 3 bases; unmatched junction nucleotides: 6. Findings of the study overall: A generally larger estimated richness was seen in naive subsets than in memory subsets.

Source material: naive CD4+ T cells sorted from blood. The subset: CD45RA+ positively selected. The receptor was isolated from a man aged 18 to 30 in good health. J is TRBJ2-3 and V is TRBV7-2; TRBD2 matches 7 bases. In DNA, the CDR3 is TGTGCCAGCAGCTTCACCGGGACTAAGACAGATACGCAGTATTTT. Translation: CASSFTGTKTDTQYF.